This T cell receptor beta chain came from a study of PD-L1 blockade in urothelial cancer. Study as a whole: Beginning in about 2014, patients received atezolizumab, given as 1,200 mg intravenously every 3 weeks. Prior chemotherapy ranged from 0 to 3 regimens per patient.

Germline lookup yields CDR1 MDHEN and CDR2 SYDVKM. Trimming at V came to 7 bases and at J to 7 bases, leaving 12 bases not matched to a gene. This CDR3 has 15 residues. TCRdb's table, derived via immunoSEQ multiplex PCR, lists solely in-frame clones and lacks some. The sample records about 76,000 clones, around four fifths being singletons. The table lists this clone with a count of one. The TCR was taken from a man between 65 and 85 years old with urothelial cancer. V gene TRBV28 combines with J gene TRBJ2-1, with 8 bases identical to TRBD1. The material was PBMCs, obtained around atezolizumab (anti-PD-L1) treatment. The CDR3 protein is CASITLGQGKNEQFF. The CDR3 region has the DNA TGTGCCAGCATCACTCTTGGACAGGGTAAAAATGAGCAGTTCTTC.